The entry below gives a single TCR beta chain sequence along with its context. Libraries were prepared by immunoSEQ multiplex PCR; TCRdb keeps only in-frame clonotypes and omits some of them. The sample lists about 46,000 clones; 70% to 85% were seen once. This entry comes from a study of OX40 agonist ivuxolimab in advanced cancers. Study-level background: The drug used for patients, ivuxolimab, was an agonistic anti-OX40 (CD134) antibody.

Per the germline V gene, CDR1 is WSHSY and CDR2 is SAAADI. Trimming removed 7 bases at V and 9 bases at J, with 13 bases between. This CDR3 has 12 amino acids. The chain links TRBV10-2 to TRBJ2-1; D gene ambiguous. The clonotype comes from an adult with an advanced solid tumor such as melanoma, head and neck, liver or kidney cancer. Sequenced here: CD4+ or CD8+ T cells sorted from blood, sampled in a trial of the OX40 agonist ivuxolimab. Here the CDR3 reads CASTQGRVEQFF. The CDR3 nucleotides are TGCGCCAGCACCCAAGGAAGGGTTGAGCAGTTCTTC.